This T cell receptor beta chain emerged from a study of T cell responses to AZD1222 COVID-19 vaccine. Study in general: Analysis merged second doses at about 4 or about 12 weeks.

Concerning this clone itself: Its specificity is not known.

Notes on the study in general: Spike-specific TCRs gained breadth and depth after people received two AZD1222 doses.

V was trimmed by 1 base and J by 5 bases, leaving 23 bases between them. This CDR3 comprises 18 residues. Germline lookup yields CDR1 MGHRA and CDR2 YSYEKL. Using immunoSEQ multiplex PCR, the repertoire was profiled, and TCRdb retains in-frame clones only, with some absent. The profile covers roughly 190,000 clones, with over 90% appearing a single time and around 3.8% taken by the ten largest. The specimen was peripheral blood, collected on day 0 of AZD1222 vaccination. The chain uses TRBV4-1 and TRBJ2-5; D gene unclear. This sequence originates from an adult in good health. The CDR3 spells CASSQGGPVGRMGETQYF. The DNA for the CDR3 is TGCGCCAGCAGCCAAGGCGGACCTGTTGGGCGAATGGGTGAGACCCAGTACTTC.